One sample yielded the 7 T cell receptor beta chains listed below, sequenced in a study of T cells in Graves' hyperthyroidism and ophthalmopathy. Researchers amplified the TCR beta CDR3 regions from RNA transcripts. HTBI primers were the set used in a first-round RT-PCR of the TCR CDR3. TCRdb re-analysed the multiplex PCR reads in MiXCR, keeping a single row per CDR3 protein. The table has 350,000 to 400,000 distinct CDR3 sequences, about 18% seen once; the top ten hold 40%. The sequencing input was blood. The source is a man younger than 35 with Graves' ophthalmopathy.

In its sample, this clonotype was seen a few times. V is TRBV14 and J is TRBJ2-7, with D perhaps matching TRBD2 (6 bases). Germline CDR1 SGHDN, CDR2 FVKESK. The length of the CDR3 is 13 residues. Trimming took 4 bases from V and 7 from J, leaving 14 bases between them. As DNA, the CDR3 is TGTGCCAGCAGCCGCGGGGCTTCTCGGGAGCAGTACTTC. This gives the protein CASSRGASREQYF.

The sample holds many counts of this clonotype. V gene TRBV7-9 combines with J gene TRBJ1-1; no reliable D call. Germline assignment: CDR1 SEHNR and CDR2 FQNEAQ (reference sequence). The CDR3 is 14 amino acids. Trimming cost V 5 bases and J 6 bases, with 16 bases left between them. CDR3 loop: CASSPREMGAEAFF. The CDR3 DNA follows: TGTGCCAGCAGCCCCCGAGAGATGGGAGCTGAAGCTTTCTTT. The full variable domain, in which reference TRBV7-9 and TRBJ1-1 provide the parts outside the CDR3, is DTGVSQNPRHKITKRGQNVTFRCDPISEHNRLYWYRQTLGQGPEFLTYFQNEAQLEKSRLLSDRFSAERPKGSFSTLEIQRTEQGDSAMYLCASSPREMGAEAFFGQGTRLTVV.

This clonotype was seen repeatedly, ten times or more. The chain combines TRBV5-1 with TRBJ2-1; 10 positions agree with TRBD2. The J segment lost 7 bases and the V segment lost 4 bases, leaving 14 bases of the junction unmatched. The CDR3 length is 17 residues. Germline values: CDR1 SGHRS, CDR2 YFSETQ. In nucleotides, the CDR3 is TGCGCCAGCAGCCCCGCCTCCGTAGCGGGGGGACTTAATGAGCAGTTCTTC. Translated: CASSPASVAGGLNEQFF.

In this sample, this clonotype turned up many times. The J gene is TRBJ2-5, the V gene TRBV20-1; the match to TRBD2 covers 13 bases. Germline values: CDR1 DFQATT, CDR2 SNEGSKA (reference sequence). There are 15 residues in the CDR3. The trim removed 3 bases at V and 5 bases at J, leaving 6 bases unmatched. CDR3 coding DNA: TGCAGTGCTAGCAGACTAGCGGGGGGTGCTGAGACCCAGTACTTC. Protein product: CSASRLAGGAETQYF.

This clonotype was observed a handful of times. This chain connects TRBV10-3 to TRBJ2-7, with D perhaps given as TRBD1 or TRBD2 (5 bases each). V was shortened by 10 bases and J by 6 bases, with 19 bases between the two germline ends. Germline CDR1 reads ENHRY; CDR2 reads SYGVKD. This CDR3 region has 13 residues. The CDR3 region is CATAGTAETEQYF. The CDR3 nucleotides are TGTGCCACCGCCGGGACGGCGGAGACCGAGCAGTACTTC.

V gene TRBV7-3 combines with J gene TRBJ2-3; 7 nucleotides line up with TRBD2. Germline-derived CDR1 and CDR2 are SGHTA and FQGTGA. The ends lost 5 bases at V and 4 bases at J; junction bases unmatched: 3. This CDR3 contains 13 residues. CDR3 sequence reads: CASSQAGSDTQYF. The CDR3 DNA follows: TGTGCCAGCAGCCAAGCGGGGTCAGATACGCAGTATTTT.

The chain combines TRBV5-6 with TRBJ2-2, with D perhaps given as TRBD1 or TRBD2 (5 bases each). Trimming left V 4 bases short and J 4 bases short, with 17 bases between. Germline V lookup: CDR1 SGHDT, CDR2 YYEEEE. The CDR3 is 16 residues long. The CDR3 nucleotides read TGTGCCAGCAGCCCGGGACCGTGGGGGACCACCGGGGAGCTGTTTTTT. As protein: CASSPGPWGTTGELFF.